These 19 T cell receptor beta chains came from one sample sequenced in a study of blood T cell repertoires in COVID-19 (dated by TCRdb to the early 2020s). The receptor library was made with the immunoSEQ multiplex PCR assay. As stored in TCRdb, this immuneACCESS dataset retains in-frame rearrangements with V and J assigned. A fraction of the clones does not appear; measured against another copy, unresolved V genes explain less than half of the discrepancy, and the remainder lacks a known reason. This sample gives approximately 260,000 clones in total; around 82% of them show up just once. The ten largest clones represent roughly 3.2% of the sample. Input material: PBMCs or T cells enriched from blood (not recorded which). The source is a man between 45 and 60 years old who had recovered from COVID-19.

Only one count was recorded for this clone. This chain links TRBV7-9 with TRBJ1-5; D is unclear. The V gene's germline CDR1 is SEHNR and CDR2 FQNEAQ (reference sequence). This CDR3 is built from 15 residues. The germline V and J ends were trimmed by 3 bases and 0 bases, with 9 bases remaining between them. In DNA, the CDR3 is TGTGCCAGCAGCTTGGAGGGCCTTAGCAATCAGCCCCAGCATTTT. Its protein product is CASSLEGLSNQPQHF. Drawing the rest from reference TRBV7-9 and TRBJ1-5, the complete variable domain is DTGVSQNPRHKITKRGQNVTFRCDPISEHNRLYWYRQTLGQGPEFLTYFQNEAQLEKSRLLSDRFSAERPKGSFSTLEIQRTEQGDSAMYLCASSLEGLSNQPQHFGDGTRLSIL.

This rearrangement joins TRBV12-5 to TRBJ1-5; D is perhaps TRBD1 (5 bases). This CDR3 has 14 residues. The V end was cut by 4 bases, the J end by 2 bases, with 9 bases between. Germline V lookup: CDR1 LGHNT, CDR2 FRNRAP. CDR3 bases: TGTGCTAGTGGTTCGGAAGGGGGCAATCAGCCCCAGCATTTT. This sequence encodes CASGSEGGNQPQHF.

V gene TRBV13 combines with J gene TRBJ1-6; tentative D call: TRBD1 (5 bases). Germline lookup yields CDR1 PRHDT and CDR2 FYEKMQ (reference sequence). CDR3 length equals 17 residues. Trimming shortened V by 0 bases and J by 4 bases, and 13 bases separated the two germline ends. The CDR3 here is CASSLGRRGGYNSPLHF. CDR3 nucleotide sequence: TGTGCCAGCAGCTTAGGCCGGAGGGGAGGGTATAATTCACCCCTCCACTTT. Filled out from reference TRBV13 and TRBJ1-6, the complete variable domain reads AAGVIQSPRHLIKEKRETATLKCYPIPRHDTVYWYQQGPGQDPQFLISFYEKMQSDKGSIPDRFSAQQFSDYHSELNMSSLELGDSALYFCASSLGRRGGYNSPLHFGNGTRLTVT.

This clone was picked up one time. The CDR3 loop is CASNRWRGGSYEQYF. The DNA for the CDR3 is TGTGCCAGCAATCGCTGGAGGGGCGGATCTTACGAGCAGTACTTC. This rearrangement joins TRBV28 to TRBJ2-7; TRBD2 is a possible D gene (6 bases). Germline loops: CDR1 MDHEN, CDR2 SYDVKM. The CDR3 runs 15 residues. Between the trimmed V and J ends, which lost 7 bases and 4 bases, there was a span of 20 bases. The full variable domain, its missing parts supplied by reference TRBV28 and TRBJ2-7, is DVKVTQSSRYLVKRTGEKVFLECVQDMDHENMFWYRQDPGLGLRLIYFSYDVKMKEKGDIPEGYSVSREKKERFSLILESASTNQTSMYLCASNRWRGGSYEQYFGPGTRLTVT.

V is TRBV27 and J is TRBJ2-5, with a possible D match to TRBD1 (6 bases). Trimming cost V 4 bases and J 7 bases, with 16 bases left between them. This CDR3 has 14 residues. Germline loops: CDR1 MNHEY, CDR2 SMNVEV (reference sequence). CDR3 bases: TGTGCCAGCAGTTCCCGGGACAACACATGGACCCAGTACTTC. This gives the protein CASSSRDNTWTQYF.

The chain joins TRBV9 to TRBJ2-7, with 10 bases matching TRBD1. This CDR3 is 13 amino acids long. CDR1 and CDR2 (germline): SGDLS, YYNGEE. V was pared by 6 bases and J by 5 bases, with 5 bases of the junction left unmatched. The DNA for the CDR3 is TGTGCCAGCAACGGACAGGGGGGAAACGAGCAGTACTTC. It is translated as CASNGQGGNEQYF.

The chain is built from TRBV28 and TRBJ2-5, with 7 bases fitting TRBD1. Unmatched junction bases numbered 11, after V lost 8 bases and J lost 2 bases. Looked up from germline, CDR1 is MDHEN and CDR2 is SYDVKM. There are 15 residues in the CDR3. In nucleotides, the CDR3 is TGTGCCAGCGAAACCCCAGGGGGACCACAAGAGACCCAGTACTTC. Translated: CASETPGGPQETQYF.

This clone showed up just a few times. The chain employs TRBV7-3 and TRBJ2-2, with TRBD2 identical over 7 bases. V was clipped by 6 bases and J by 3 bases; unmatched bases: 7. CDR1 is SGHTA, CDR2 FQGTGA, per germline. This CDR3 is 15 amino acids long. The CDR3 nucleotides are TGTGCCAGCAGGTTCCCGGGGGGAGACACCGGGGAGCTGTTTTTT. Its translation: CASRFPGGDTGELFF.

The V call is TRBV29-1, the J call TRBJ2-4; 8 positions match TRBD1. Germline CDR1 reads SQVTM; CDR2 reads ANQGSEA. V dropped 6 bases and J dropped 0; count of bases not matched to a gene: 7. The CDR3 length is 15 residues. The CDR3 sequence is CSVGQGRLAKNIQYF. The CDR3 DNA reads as TGCAGCGTAGGACAGGGCCGATTAGCCAAAAACATTCAGTACTTC.

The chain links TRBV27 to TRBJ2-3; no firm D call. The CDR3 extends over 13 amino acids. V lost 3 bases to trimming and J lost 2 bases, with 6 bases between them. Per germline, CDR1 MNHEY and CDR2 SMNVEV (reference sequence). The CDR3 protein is CASSFMATDTQYF. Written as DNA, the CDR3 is TGTGCCAGCAGTTTCATGGCCACAGATACGCAGTATTTT.

CDR3 loop: CASSQRDSPETGELFF. As DNA, the CDR3 is TGTGCCAGCTCACAACGGGACAGCCCGGAAACCGGGGAGCTGTTTTTT. V and J are TRBV18 and TRBJ2-2; 7 bases agree with TRBD1. The germline CDR1 and CDR2 sequences are KGHSH and LQKENI. V shed 4 bases and J 5 bases; nucleotides not matched to a gene: 10. There are 16 residues in the CDR3.

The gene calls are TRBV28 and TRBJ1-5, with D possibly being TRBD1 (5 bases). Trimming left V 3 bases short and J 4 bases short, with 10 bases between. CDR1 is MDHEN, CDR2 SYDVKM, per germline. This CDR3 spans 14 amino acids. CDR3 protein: CASSFEGRNQPQHF. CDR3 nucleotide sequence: TGTGCCAGCAGTTTCGAGGGGAGGAATCAGCCCCAGCATTTT.

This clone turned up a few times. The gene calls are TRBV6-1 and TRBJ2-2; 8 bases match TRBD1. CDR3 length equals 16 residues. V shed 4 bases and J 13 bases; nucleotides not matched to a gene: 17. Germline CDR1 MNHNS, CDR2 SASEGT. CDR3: CASSVQRTGLLVWLFF. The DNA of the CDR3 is TGTGCCAGCAGTGTACAGCGGACAGGGTTATTAGTTTGGCTGTTTTTT.

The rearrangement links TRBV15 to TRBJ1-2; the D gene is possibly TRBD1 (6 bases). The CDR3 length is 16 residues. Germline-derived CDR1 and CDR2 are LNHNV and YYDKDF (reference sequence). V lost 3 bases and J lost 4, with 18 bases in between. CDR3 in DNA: TGTGCCACCAGCAGGGTCACTCAGGGGAGCGGCTATGGCTACACCTTC. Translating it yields CATSRVTQGSGYGYTF.

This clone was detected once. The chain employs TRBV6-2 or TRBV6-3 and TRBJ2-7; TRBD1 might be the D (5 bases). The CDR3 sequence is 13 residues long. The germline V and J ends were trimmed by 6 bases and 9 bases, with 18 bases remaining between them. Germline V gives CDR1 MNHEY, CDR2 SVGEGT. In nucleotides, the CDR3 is TGTGCCAGCAGCCTAGTACAGGCTTTGGGGCAGTACTTC. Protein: CASSLVQALGQYF.

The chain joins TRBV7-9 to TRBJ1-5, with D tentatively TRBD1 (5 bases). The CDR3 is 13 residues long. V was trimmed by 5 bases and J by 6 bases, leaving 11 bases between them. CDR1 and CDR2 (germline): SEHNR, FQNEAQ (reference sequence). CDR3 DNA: TGTGCCAGCAGCCCGGGGGGGGGTCAGCCCCAGCATTTT. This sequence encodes CASSPGGGQPQHF.

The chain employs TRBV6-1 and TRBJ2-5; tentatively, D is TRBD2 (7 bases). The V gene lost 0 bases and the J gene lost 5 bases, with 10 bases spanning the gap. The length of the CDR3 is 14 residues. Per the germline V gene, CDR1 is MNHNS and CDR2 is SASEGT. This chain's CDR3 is CASSEARGGETQYF. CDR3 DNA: TGTGCCAGCAGTGAAGCCAGGGGAGGGGAGACCCAGTACTTC.

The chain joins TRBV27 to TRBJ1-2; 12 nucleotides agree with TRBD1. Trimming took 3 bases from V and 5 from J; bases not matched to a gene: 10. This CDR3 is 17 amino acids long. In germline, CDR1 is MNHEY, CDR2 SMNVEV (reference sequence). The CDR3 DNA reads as TGTGCCAGCAGTTTGGGACAGGGGGCGATTTCCCTTTATGGCTACACCTTC. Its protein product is CASSLGQGAISLYGYTF.

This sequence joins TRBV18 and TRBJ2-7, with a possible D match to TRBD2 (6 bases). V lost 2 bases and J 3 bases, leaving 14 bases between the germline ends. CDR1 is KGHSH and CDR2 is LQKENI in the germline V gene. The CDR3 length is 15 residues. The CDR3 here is CASSPTEGSHYEQYF. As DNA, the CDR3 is TGTGCCAGCTCACCAACGGAGGGATCCCACTACGAGCAGTACTTC.